These 28 T cell receptor beta chains share one sample of origin, sequenced in a study of cytomegalovirus exposure and HLA in healthy donors. In the PCR, 60 Vbeta and 13 Jbeta primers were used. Data came from immunoSEQ multiplex PCR; TCRdb stores just in-frame clones and leaves some out. The sample lists some 180,000 clones, 70% to 80% occurring once. The sample was PBMCs. These receptors all come from a woman in her 30s in good health and CMV-seropositive.

The gene calls are TRBV10-1 and TRBJ2-3; 9 nucleotides line up with TRBD1. Germline V lookup: CDR1 WNHNN, CDR2 SYGVQD (reference sequence). V lost 2 bases to trimming and J lost 2 bases; unmatched junction nucleotides: 11. The CDR3 covers 18 residues. The chain's CDR3 is CASSEPGQGGLNTDTQYF. CDR3 nucleotides: TGCGCCAGCAGTGAGCCGGGACAGGGTGGACTCAACACAGATACGCAGTATTTT.

With respect to this clone: The sample contains more than one DNA sequence encoding this CDR3. This rearrangement joins TRBV7-9 to TRBJ1-2, with no clear D. The CDR3 loop spans 13 amino acids. Trimming removed 1 base at V and 2 bases at J, with 5 bases between. Germline V lookup: CDR1 SEHNR, CDR2 FQNEAQ (reference sequence). CDR3 protein: CASSLGGNYGYTF. CDR3 DNA: TGTGCCAGCAGCTTAGGAGGAAACTATGGCTACACCTTC.

The V and J genes are TRBV7-9 and TRBJ2-1, with 7 bases identical to TRBD2. In germline, CDR1 is SEHNR, CDR2 FQNEAQ (reference sequence). The CDR3 length is 17 residues. The V segment lost 6 bases and the J segment 1 base; nucleotides outside the gene matches: 12. Here the CDR3 DNA reads TGTGCCAGCAGGCGTCTGGGAGCGGGGTTATCCTACAATGAGCAGTTCTTC. Residues: CASRRLGAGLSYNEQFF.

This chain uses TRBV19 with TRBJ2-3, with 7 bases fitting TRBD1. The CDR3 totals 14 residues. Germline CDR1 reads LNHDA; CDR2 reads SQIVND (reference sequence). The J segment lost 4 bases and the V segment lost 4 bases, leaving 5 bases of the junction unmatched. CDR3 DNA sequence: TGTGCCAGTAGTACAGACAGGGTTCCAGATACGCAGTATTTT. Translated, it gives CASSTDRVPDTQYF.

The rearrangement links TRBV18 to TRBJ1-4; D may be TRBD1 (5 bases). V lost 8 bases to trimming and J lost 7 bases, with 11 bases between them. Per germline, CDR1 KGHSH and CDR2 LQKENI. The CDR3 sequence is 12 residues long. The CDR3 DNA sequence: TGTGCCAGCCGGGAGAGGGGTGAAAAACTGTTTTTT. This gives the protein CASRERGEKLFF. The whole variable domain, filled in from reference TRBV18 and TRBJ1-4, reads NAGVMQNPRHLVRRRGQEARLRCSPMKGHSHVYWYRQLPEEGLKFMVYLQKENIIDESGMPKERFSAEFPKEGPSILRIQQVVRGDSAAYFCASRERGEKLFFGSGTQLSVL.

In this sample, this clone turned up a few times. The chain joins TRBV5-4 to TRBJ1-1; possibly TRBD1 for D (5 bases). The V end was cut by 4 bases, the J end by 1 base, with 14 bases between. The CDR3 is made up of 15 amino acids. CDR1 and CDR2 from the germline V gene are SGHNT and YYREEE (reference sequence). CDR3 protein: CASSPIDRGNTEAFF. The CDR3 DNA follows: TGTGCCAGCAGCCCCATCGACAGAGGGAACACTGAAGCTTTCTTT.

The chain employs TRBV28 and TRBJ2-7, with 10 positions matching TRBD2. The CDR3 loop spans 15 amino acids. Germline CDR1 and CDR2: MDHEN and SYDVKM. V was clipped by 5 bases and J by 3 bases; unmatched bases: 7. CDR3 in amino acids: CASSMPGLAFYEQYF. In DNA, the CDR3 is TGTGCCAGCAGTATGCCGGGACTAGCGTTCTACGAGCAGTACTTC.

CDR3 region: CASSPDRLDTEAFF. CDR3 DNA sequence: TGCGCCAGCAGCCCTGACAGGTTGGACACTGAAGCTTTCTTT. The J gene is TRBJ1-1, the V gene TRBV5-1; TRBD1 might be the D (6 bases). The V end lost 4 bases, the J end lost 3 bases, and 13 bases lay between the germline ends. Germline CDR1 is SGHRS and CDR2 is YFSETQ. The CDR3 has 14 amino acids.

There are a few counts of this clone. The chain recombines TRBV29-1 with TRBJ1-3; possible D gene TRBD1, 6 bases. The V end was cut by 1 base, the J end by 0 bases, with 16 bases between. The germline CDR1 and CDR2 sequences are SQVTM and ANQGSEA. This CDR3 has 17 residues. CDR3 amino acids: CSVEGSTGESSGNTIYF. Here the CDR3 DNA reads TGCAGCGTTGAAGGGTCGACAGGTGAAAGCTCTGGAAACACCATATATTTT.

The chain joins TRBV27 to TRBJ1-1; D is unclear. The CDR3 spans 12 residues. Per germline, CDR1 MNHEY and CDR2 SMNVEV (reference sequence). The V end was cut by 9 bases, the J end by 4 bases, with 12 bases between. Here the CDR3 DNA reads TGTGCCAGTCGATCAGGCAGCACTGAAGCTTTCTTT. It translates to CASRSGSTEAFF.

This chain joins TRBV6-5 and TRBJ2-1; D perhaps matches TRBD2 (6 bases). CDR1 and CDR2 from the germline V gene are MNHEY and SVGAGI. Trimming removed 6 bases from V and 8 bases from J, with 14 bases in between. The CDR3 consists of 13 residues. CDR3 bases: TGTGCCAGCAGCCGCGGGGAGCGAGATGAGCAGTTCTTC. Its protein product is CASSRGERDEQFF.

The chain joins TRBV7-9 to TRBJ2-3; 10 bases are a match to TRBD2. Germline V lookup: CDR1 SEHNR, CDR2 FQNEAQ (reference sequence). The CDR3 sequence is 19 residues long. V was pared by 3 bases and J by 1 base, with 13 bases of the junction left unmatched. The CDR3 nucleotides are TGTGCCAGCAGCTTCCGGAGGAGCGGGGGGGCTTCGGGCACAGATACGCAGTATTTT. Amino acid sequence: CASSFRRSGGASGTDTQYF. Full variable domain (rest looked up from reference TRBV7-9 and TRBJ2-3): DTGVSQNPRHKITKRGQNVTFRCDPISEHNRLYWYRQTLGQGPEFLTYFQNEAQLEKSRLLSDRFSAERPKGSFSTLEIQRTEQGDSAMYLCASSFRRSGGASGTDTQYFGPGTRLTVL.

V gene TRBV2 combines with J gene TRBJ2-3; 8 bases map to TRBD2. The V and J ends lost 6 bases and 2 bases, in that order; junction bases with no gene match: 4. Germline V gives CDR1 SNHLY, CDR2 FYNNEI. The CDR3 loop spans 14 amino acids. CDR3 loop: CASRRGVPTDTQYF. The CDR3 DNA reads TGTGCCAGCAGGCGGGGGGTTCCCACAGATACGCAGTATTTT.

The V gene is TRBV21-1, the J gene TRBJ1-2; the D call TRBD1 from the table was never checked on the DNA. TRBV21-1 is a known pseudogene. The CDR3 totals 13 residues. The CDR3 loop reads CASTGQFCYGYTF. The CDR3 bases are TGTGCCAGCACCGGACAGTTCTGCTATGGCTACACCTTC.

This clone was counted only a few times. In nucleotides, the CDR3 is TGTGCCAGCAGCGTCGGGGGGAGGCCAGATACGCAGTATTTT. Translating gives CASSVGGRPDTQYF. The chain links TRBV9 to TRBJ2-3; 7 positions agree with TRBD2. The germline V gene has CDR1 SGDLS and CDR2 YYNGEE. The CDR3 length is 14 residues. Losses at the gene ends were 2 bases for V and 4 bases for J; bases not matched to a gene: 4.

This chain links TRBV6-1 with TRBJ1-5; a weak D match, TRBD1 (6 bases). Looked up from germline, CDR1 is MNHNS and CDR2 is SASEGT. CDR3 length equals 15 residues. Trimming shortened V by 6 bases and J by 0 bases, and 12 bases separated the two germline ends. The CDR3: CASRPGHDSNQPQHF. CDR3 DNA: TGTGCCAGCAGACCGGGACATGATAGCAATCAGCCCCAGCATTTT.

The V and J genes are TRBV7-9 and TRBJ2-7; 10 bases fit TRBD2. V shed 5 bases, J shed 6 bases, and the junction held 13 bases outside the gene matches. This CDR3 spans 16 amino acids. Germline assignment: CDR1 SEHNR and CDR2 FQNEAQ (reference sequence). The CDR3 coding sequence is TGTGCCAGCAGCCTGAGGGGCGAGCGGGAGGGAGGCGAGCAGTACTTC. Translated, it gives CASSLRGEREGGEQYF.

The chain uses TRBV29-1 and TRBJ2-1; the match to TRBD2 covers 9 bases. The CDR3 is 15 residues long. The trim removed 3 bases at V and 5 bases at J, leaving 8 bases unmatched. Germline V gene data show CDR1 as SQVTM and CDR2 as ANQGSEA. This CDR3 reads CSVDNPAGGHNEQFF. The CDR3 bases are TGCAGCGTTGATAATCCAGCGGGGGGCCACAATGAGCAGTTCTTC.

The chain is built from TRBV5-5 and TRBJ1-5; no definite D call. The germline CDR1 and CDR2 sequences are SGHKS and YYEKEE (reference sequence). V lost 6 bases, J lost 4 bases, and 11 bases lay in between. This CDR3 region has 13 residues. CDR3 DNA: TGTGCCAGCACCCTCGACTCGAATCAGCCCCAGCATTTT. This gives the protein CASTLDSNQPQHF.

This clone appeared a single time. The rearrangement joins TRBV30 to TRBJ2-7; D is possibly TRBD1 (7 bases). Germline-derived CDR1 and CDR2 are GTSNPN and SVGIG (reference sequence). This CDR3 is 14 amino acids long. V was cut by 3 bases and J by 2 bases, with 14 bases left in between. The CDR3 spells CAWRGGGGPYEQYF. DNA for the CDR3: TGTGCCTGGAGAGGAGGGGGCGGGCCCTACGAGCAGTACTTC.

The chain has TRBV11-2 and TRBJ2-7; 9 bases agree with TRBD1. CDR3 size: 16 residues. The germline CDR1 and CDR2 sequences are SGHAT and FQNNGV. V was pared by 5 bases and J by 1 base, with 9 bases of the junction left unmatched. This CDR3 reads CASSPSGTGRSYEQYF. The CDR3 DNA reads TGTGCCAGCAGCCCCTCCGGGACAGGGAGGTCCTACGAGCAGTACTTC. Complete variable domain (other parts from reference TRBV11-2 and TRBJ2-7): EAGVAQSPRYKIIEKRQSVAFWCNPISGHATLYWYQQILGQGPKLLIQFQNNGVVDDSQLPKDRFSAERLKGVDSTLKIQPAKLEDSAVYLCASSPSGTGRSYEQYFGPGTRLTVT.

The rearrangement joins TRBV6-1 to TRBJ1-4; TRBD1 agrees at 8 bases. This CDR3 contains 14 residues. The V and J ends lost 4 bases and 7 bases, in that order; junction bases with no gene match: 5. Germline assignment: CDR1 MNHNS and CDR2 SASEGT. CDR3: CASSVDRESEKLFF. Written as DNA, the CDR3 is TGTGCCAGCAGTGTGGACAGGGAAAGTGAAAAACTGTTTTTT.

The chain recombines TRBV30 with TRBJ1-6; TRBD1 is a possible D gene (5 bases). Germline-derived CDR1 and CDR2 are GTSNPN and SVGIG (reference sequence). Trimming stripped 3 bases from V and 16 bases from J, with 10 bases between. The CDR3 is made up of 10 amino acids. The CDR3 loop is CAWRGQALHF. The CDR3 coding sequence is TGTGCCTGGAGGGGGCAAGCTCTCCACTTT.

This clone was detected only a few times. The V call is TRBV29-1, the J call TRBJ1-4; 7 bases are shared with TRBD1. After removal of 7 bases from V and 0 bases from J, the junction contained 2 bases not matched to a gene. Per germline, CDR1 SQVTM and CDR2 ANQGSEA. The CDR3 consists of 13 residues. The CDR3 nucleotides read TGCAGCGGGACAGGAGCAACTAATGAAAAACTGTTTTTT. This translates into CSGTGATNEKLFF.

The chain couples TRBV4-1 to TRBJ1-1; 8 nucleotides align to TRBD1. Germline CDR1 MGHRA, CDR2 YSYEKL. The CDR3 has 16 residues. V was clipped by 1 base and J by 1 base; unmatched bases: 5. This chain's CDR3 is CASSQVQGARNTEAFF. As DNA, the CDR3 is TGCGCCAGCAGCCAAGTCCAGGGGGCAAGGAACACTGAAGCTTTCTTT.

This clone was detected a few times. The rearrangement joins TRBV27 to TRBJ2-5; TRBD1 matches 10 bases. The assigned J gene may be wrong: the sequence end matches TRBJ2-7 better. Germline lookup yields CDR1 MNHEY and CDR2 SMNVEV (reference sequence). The CDR3 runs to 16 residues. The CDR3 region is CASRRGPRTGGNEQYF. CDR3 sequence (DNA): TGTGCCAGCCGTCGGGGCCCGCGGACAGGGGGTAACGAGCAGTACTTC.

The CDR3 loop is CASSKHEGQGDRNQPQHF. In DNA, the CDR3 is TGTGCCAGCAGCAAGCACGAGGGACAGGGCGATAGGAATCAGCCCCAGCATTTT. The chain employs TRBV21-1 and TRBJ1-5; the table's D gene call, TRBD1, was not cross checked with the DNA. TRBV21-1 is a pseudogene. CDR3 length equals 18 residues.

The V gene is TRBV4-1, the J gene TRBJ2-2, with 12 nucleotides matching TRBD1. The CDR3 length is 18 residues. V lost 2 bases to trimming and J lost 2 bases; unmatched junction nucleotides: 6. Germline V gene data show CDR1 as MGHRA and CDR2 as YSYEKL. CDR3 loop: CASSQSPGQGANTGELFF. CDR3 nucleotides: TGCGCCAGCAGCCAATCACCGGGACAGGGGGCTAACACCGGGGAGCTGTTTTTT.